This T cell receptor (beta chain) is from a study of shared clonotypes between healthy human individuals. General study findings and limits: All-four-donor shared clonotypes had higher generation probabilities than non-shared clonotypes did. Memory subsets generally showed lower estimated richness than naive subsets.

With regard to this clone: What it binds is unknown.

V was shortened by 0 bases and J by 7 bases, with 9 bases between the two germline ends. This CDR3 is 13 amino acids long. Germline CDR1 is SGHAT and CDR2 is FQNNGV. TCRdb keeps only in-frame clones here, not all; method: immunoSEQ multiplex PCR. Found here are about 2.4 million clones, approximately 93% of them singletons; the top ten hold 0.36%. This chain uses TRBV11-2 with TRBJ1-2, with D possibly TRBD1 on 5 matching bases. The receptor was derived from a man between 18 and 29 years old in good health. Some clones in this sample may be carry-over from other donors' samples. Sample: naive CD4+ T cells from PBMCs. Documented subset: CD45RA+ positively selected. Here the CDR3 reads CASSLDPGVGYTF. CDR3 nucleotide sequence: TGTGCCAGCAGCTTAGATCCGGGGGTTGGCTACACCTTC.